The rows below give T cell receptor beta chains drawn from one sample of a study of T cell responses to AZD1222 COVID-19 vaccine. Assay: immunoSEQ multiplex PCR; the TCRdb copy retains only in-frame clones and omits some. The sample lists roughly 140,000 clones, 93% seen once, with approximately 2% in the top ten. Source: peripheral blood, taken on day 0 of AZD1222 vaccination. The source is an adult in good health. Both conserved end residues are part of each CDR3. D genes are given only for firm matches. A row's size may be missing; if present it is once, few, many or a size class.

D gene: NA
clone size: NA
V gene: TRBV7-8
J gene: TRBJ2-1
CDR3 protein: CASSLDRRSSYNEQFF
CDR3 DNA: TGTGCCAGCAGCTTAGACAGGCGGAGCTCCTACAATGAGCAGTTCTTC

D gene: NA
clone size: NA
V gene: TRBV9
J gene: TRBJ2-1
CDR3 protein: CASSVDPAGEQFF
CDR3 DNA: TGTGCCAGCAGCGTAGACCCAGCCGGTGAGCAGTTCTTC

D gene: NA
clone size: NA
V gene: TRBV29-1
J gene: TRBJ2-7
CDR3 protein: CSVEDPQDGRSYEQYF
CDR3 DNA: TGCAGCGTTGAAGATCCCCAGGACGGTCGCTCCTACGAGCAGTACTTC

D gene: TRBD1
clone size: once
V gene: TRBV24-1
J gene: TRBJ2-3
CDR3 protein: CATSDPGTGTDTQYF
CDR3 DNA: TGTGCCACCAGTGATCCCGGGACAGGGACAGATACGCAGTATTTT

D gene: NA
clone size: NA
V gene: TRBV2
J gene: TRBJ1-3
CDR3 protein: CASSAEITIYF
CDR3 DNA: TGTGCCAGCAGCGCCGAAATCACCATATATTTT

D gene: TRBD2
clone size: NA
V gene: TRBV15
J gene: TRBJ2-3
CDR3 protein: CATSRDRRTSITDTQYF
CDR3 DNA: TGTGCCACCAGCAGAGATCGGAGGACTAGTATCACAGATACGCAGTATTTT

D gene: NA
clone size: NA
V gene: TRBV7-8
J gene: TRBJ2-7
CDR3 protein: CASSLEVRPWEQYF
CDR3 DNA: TGTGCCAGCAGCTTAGAGGTCAGGCCGTGGGAGCAGTACTTC

D gene: TRBD2
clone size: NA
V gene: TRBV7-8
J gene: TRBJ2-3
CDR3 protein: CASSLASGITADTQYF
CDR3 DNA: TGTGCCAGCAGCTTAGCTAGCGGGATAACAGCAGATACGCAGTATTTT

D gene: NA
clone size: NA
V gene: TRBV18
J gene: TRBJ2-1
CDR3 protein: CASSPLFHEQFF
CDR3 DNA: TGTGCCAGCTCACCCCTATTTCATGAGCAGTTCTTC

D gene: NA
clone size: NA
V gene: TRBV6-5
J gene: TRBJ1-2
CDR3 protein: CASSISTGVGGYTF
CDR3 DNA: TGTGCCAGCAGCATAAGCACGGGGGTGGGTGGCTACACCTTC

D gene: NA
clone size: NA
V gene: TRBV2
J gene: TRBJ1-5
CDR3 protein: CASSETVFQPQHF
CDR3 DNA: TGTGCCAGCAGTGAAACGGTGTTTCAGCCCCAGCATTTT

D gene: NA
clone size: NA
V gene: TRBV9
J gene: TRBJ1-1
CDR3 protein: CASSVGSGREAFF
CDR3 DNA: TGTGCCAGCAGCGTAGGAAGTGGCAGGGAAGCTTTCTTT

D gene: TRBD2
clone size: NA
V gene: TRBV5-1
J gene: TRBJ2-3
CDR3 protein: CASSLALAGGLDTQYF
CDR3 DNA: TGCGCCAGCAGCTTGGCCCTAGCGGGAGGGTTAGATACGCAGTATTTT

D gene: TRBD1
clone size: NA
V gene: TRBV27
J gene: TRBJ1-2
CDR3 protein: CASSPLTGVGAYGYTF
CDR3 DNA: TGTGCCAGCAGTCCCTTAACAGGGGTAGGAGCCTATGGCTACACCTTC

D gene: TRBD2
clone size: NA
V gene: TRBV10-2
J gene: TRBJ2-1
CDR3 protein: CASSTGTSGGGEQFF
CDR3 DNA: TGCGCCAGCAGCACCGGGACTAGCGGGGGTGGGGAGCAGTTCTTC

D gene: NA
clone size: NA
V gene: TRBV10-3
J gene: TRBJ2-7
CDR3 protein: CAISVTTYEQYF
CDR3 DNA: TGTGCCATCAGTGTGACAACCTACGAGCAGTACTTC

D gene: NA
clone size: NA
V gene: TRBV27
J gene: TRBJ1-5
CDR3 protein: CASSWRGLSNQPQHF
CDR3 DNA: TGTGCCAGCAGTTGGCGGGGGCTTAGCAATCAGCCCCAGCATTTT

D gene: TRBD1
clone size: NA
V gene: TRBV6-5
J gene: TRBJ1-2
CDR3 protein: CASTTGTGGSYGYTF
CDR3 DNA: TGTGCCAGCACCACCGGGACAGGGGGGTCCTATGGCTACACCTTC

D gene: NA
clone size: NA
V gene: TRBV6-5
J gene: TRBJ1-1
CDR3 protein: CATGSSGTLNTEAFF
CDR3 DNA: TGTGCCACCGGCAGTTCCGGGACACTGAACACTGAAGCTTTCTTT

D gene: TRBD1
clone size: NA
V gene: TRBV7-8
J gene: TRBJ2-7
CDR3 protein: CASSPGQVLAYEQYF
CDR3 DNA: TGTGCCAGCAGCCCTGGACAGGTTCTAGCCTACGAGCAGTACTTC

D gene: NA
clone size: once
V gene: TRBV7-3
J gene: TRBJ1-2
CDR3 protein: CASSLAPGYGYTF
CDR3 DNA: TGTGCCAGCAGCTTAGCCCCAGGCTATGGCTACACCTTC

D gene: TRBD1
clone size: NA
V gene: TRBV27
J gene: TRBJ1-1
CDR3 protein: CASRPGTGGAHTEAFF
CDR3 DNA: TGTGCCAGCAGGCCCGGGACAGGGGGCGCCCACACTGAAGCTTTCTTT

D gene: TRBD1
clone size: NA
V gene: TRBV7-2
J gene: TRBJ2-2
CDR3 protein: CASSSQGAARLYTGELFF
CDR3 DNA: TGTGCCAGCAGCTCACAGGGGGCTGCCAGACTTTACACCGGGGAGCTGTTTTTT

D gene: TRBD1
clone size: NA
V gene: TRBV19
J gene: TRBJ1-1
CDR3 protein: CASSIGPRGRTEAFF
CDR3 DNA: TGTGCCAGTAGTATCGGCCCCAGGGGGAGGACTGAAGCTTTCTTT

D gene: NA
clone size: NA
V gene: TRBV19
J gene: TRBJ1-1
CDR3 protein: CASKSRQTNTEAFF
CDR3 DNA: TGTGCCAGTAAAAGCAGACAGACCAACACTGAAGCTTTCTTT

D gene: NA
clone size: NA
V gene: TRBV9
J gene: TRBJ2-1
CDR3 protein: CASSVATGYGSNYNEQFF
CDR3 DNA: TGTGCCAGCAGCGTAGCTACGGGATACGGGTCAAACTACAATGAGCAGTTCTTC

D gene: NA
clone size: NA
V gene: TRBV7-2
J gene: TRBJ2-2
CDR3 protein: CASRRDQASPAGELFF
CDR3 DNA: TGTGCCAGCAGACGGGACCAGGCCTCCCCAGCCGGGGAGCTGTTTTTT

D gene: TRBD2
clone size: NA
V gene: TRBV9
J gene: TRBJ2-3
CDR3 protein: CASSPGLAAAYTQYF
CDR3 DNA: TGTGCCAGCAGCCCCGGACTAGCGGCTGCCTATACGCAGTATTTT

D gene: TRBD1
clone size: NA
V gene: TRBV3-1/TRBV3-2
J gene: TRBJ1-2
CDR3 protein: CASSFRDRVDGYTF
CDR3 DNA: TGTGCCAGCAGCTTCCGGGACAGGGTGGATGGCTACACCTTC

D gene: TRBD2
clone size: NA
V gene: TRBV7-2
J gene: TRBJ2-5
CDR3 protein: CASSDRLAGGQETQYF
CDR3 DNA: TGTGCCAGCAGCGATAGACTAGCGGGGGGCCAAGAGACCCAGTACTTC

D gene: NA
clone size: NA
V gene: TRBV9
J gene: TRBJ2-2
CDR3 protein: CASSVGDTGELFF
CDR3 DNA: TGTGCCAGCAGCGTAGGGGACACCGGGGAGCTGTTTTTT

D gene: NA
clone size: few
V gene: TRBV20-1
J gene: TRBJ2-1
CDR3 protein: CSASTTDYRNEQFF
CDR3 DNA: TGCAGTGCTAGTACGACAGATTATAGAAATGAGCAGTTCTTC

D gene: NA
clone size: NA
V gene: TRBV5-6
J gene: TRBJ1-4
CDR3 protein: CASSAASGAQGEKLFF
CDR3 DNA: TGTGCCAGCAGCGCTGCCTCGGGGGCGCAGGGGGAAAAACTGTTTTTT

D gene: NA
clone size: NA
V gene: TRBV25-1
J gene: TRBJ2-1
CDR3 protein: CASSLYNEQFF
CDR3 DNA: TGTGCCAGCAGCCTTTACAATGAGCAGTTCTTC

D gene: TRBD1
clone size: few
V gene: TRBV7-9
J gene: TRBJ1-1
CDR3 protein: CASSPPTGANTEAFF
CDR3 DNA: TGTGCCAGCAGCCCCCCAACAGGGGCGAACACTGAAGCTTTCTTT

D gene: TRBD1
clone size: NA
V gene: TRBV2
J gene: TRBJ1-4
CDR3 protein: CASKQGASNEKLFF
CDR3 DNA: TGTGCCAGCAAACAGGGGGCTTCTAATGAAAAACTGTTTTTT

D gene: NA
clone size: NA
V gene: TRBV5-1
J gene: TRBJ2-7
CDR3 protein: CASSLRGKSYEQYF
CDR3 DNA: TGCGCCAGCAGCTTGAGGGGGAAATCCTACGAGCAGTACTTC

D gene: NA
clone size: NA
V gene: TRBV24-1
J gene: TRBJ2-3
CDR3 protein: CATGSGGTDTQYF
CDR3 DNA: TGTGCCACCGGTTCTGGGGGCACAGATACGCAGTATTTT

D gene: NA
clone size: NA
V gene: TRBV7-9
J gene: TRBJ2-7
CDR3 protein: CASSFGGIDEQYF
CDR3 DNA: TGTGCCAGCAGCTTTGGGGGGATCGACGAGCAGTACTTC